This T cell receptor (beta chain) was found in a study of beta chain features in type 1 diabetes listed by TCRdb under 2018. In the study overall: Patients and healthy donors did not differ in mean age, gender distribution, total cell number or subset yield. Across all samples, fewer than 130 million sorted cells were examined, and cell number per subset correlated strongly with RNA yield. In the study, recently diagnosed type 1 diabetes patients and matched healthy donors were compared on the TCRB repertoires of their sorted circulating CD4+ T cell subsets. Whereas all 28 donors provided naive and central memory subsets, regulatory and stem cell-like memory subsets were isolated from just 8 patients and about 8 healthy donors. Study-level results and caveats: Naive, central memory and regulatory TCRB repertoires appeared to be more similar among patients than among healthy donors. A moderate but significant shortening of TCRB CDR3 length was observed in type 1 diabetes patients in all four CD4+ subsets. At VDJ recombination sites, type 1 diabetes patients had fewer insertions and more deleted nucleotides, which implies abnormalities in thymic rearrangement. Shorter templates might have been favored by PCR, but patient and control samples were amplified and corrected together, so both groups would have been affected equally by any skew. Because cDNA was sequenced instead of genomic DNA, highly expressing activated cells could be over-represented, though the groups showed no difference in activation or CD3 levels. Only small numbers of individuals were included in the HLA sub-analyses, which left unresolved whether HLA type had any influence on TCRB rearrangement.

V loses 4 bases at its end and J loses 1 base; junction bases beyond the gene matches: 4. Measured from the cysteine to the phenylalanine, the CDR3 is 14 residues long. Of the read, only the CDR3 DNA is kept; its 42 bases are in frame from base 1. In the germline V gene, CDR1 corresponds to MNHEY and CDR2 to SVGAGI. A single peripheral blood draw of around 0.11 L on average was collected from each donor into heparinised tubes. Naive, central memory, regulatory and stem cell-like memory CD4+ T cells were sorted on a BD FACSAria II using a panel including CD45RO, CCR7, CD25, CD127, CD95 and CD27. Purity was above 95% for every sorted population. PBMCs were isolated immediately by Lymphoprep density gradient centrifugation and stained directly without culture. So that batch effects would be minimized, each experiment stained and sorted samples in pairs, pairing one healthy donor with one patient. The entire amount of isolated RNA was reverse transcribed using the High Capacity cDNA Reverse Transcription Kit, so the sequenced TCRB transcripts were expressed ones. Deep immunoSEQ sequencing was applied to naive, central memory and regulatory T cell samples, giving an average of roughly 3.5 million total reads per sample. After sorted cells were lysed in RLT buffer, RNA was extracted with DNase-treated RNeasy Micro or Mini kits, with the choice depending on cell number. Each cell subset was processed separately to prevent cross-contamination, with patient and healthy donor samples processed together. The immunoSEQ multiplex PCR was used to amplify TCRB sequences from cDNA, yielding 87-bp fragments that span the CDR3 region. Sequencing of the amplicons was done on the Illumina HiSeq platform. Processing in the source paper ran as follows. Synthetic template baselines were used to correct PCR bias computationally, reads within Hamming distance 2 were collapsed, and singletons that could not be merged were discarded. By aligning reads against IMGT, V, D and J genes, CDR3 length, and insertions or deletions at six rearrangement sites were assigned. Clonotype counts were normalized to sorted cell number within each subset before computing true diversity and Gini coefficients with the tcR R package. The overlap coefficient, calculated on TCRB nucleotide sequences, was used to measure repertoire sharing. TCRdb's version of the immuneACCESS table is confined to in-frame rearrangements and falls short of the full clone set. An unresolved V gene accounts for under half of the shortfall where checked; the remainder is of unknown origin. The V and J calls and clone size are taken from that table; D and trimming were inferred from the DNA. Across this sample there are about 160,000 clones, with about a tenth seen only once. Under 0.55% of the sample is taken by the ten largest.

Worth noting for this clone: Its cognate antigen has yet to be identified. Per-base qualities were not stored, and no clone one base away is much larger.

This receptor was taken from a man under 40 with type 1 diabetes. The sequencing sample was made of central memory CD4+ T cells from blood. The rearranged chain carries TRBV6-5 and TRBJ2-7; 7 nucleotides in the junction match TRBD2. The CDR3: CASSSPSGSYEQYF. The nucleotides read TGTGCCAGCAGTTCGCCTAGCGGTTCCTACGAGCAGTACTTC.